A single sample gave rise to the 17 T cell receptor beta chains below, sequenced in a study of blood T cells in healthy people across ages. A second roughly 6 to 11 cycle PCR used barcoded and J-beta primers. Using its own MiXCR run on the 5' RACE reads, TCRdb lists one record per CDR3 protein. The table records approximately 1,700,000 distinct CDR3 sequences, more than 35% of them present only once. The material sequenced was blood. The receptors shown here come from a human donor in good health.

The chain combines TRBV27 with TRBJ2-4; 9 nucleotides agree with TRBD2. The DNA end is more similar to TRBJ2-7, so the J call may be wrong. The CDR3 runs to 14 residues. CDR1 and CDR2 (germline): MNHEY, SMNVEV (reference sequence). CDR3 DNA sequence: TGTGCCAGCAGCGAGCGGGGGGTCAACTACGAGCAGTACTTC. It is translated as CASSERGVNYEQYF.

A word on this clonotype: The junction shows a germline mismatch at one end, possibly a read error. The chain carries TRBV15 and TRBJ2-4; possibly TRBD2 for D (5 bases). The CDR3 covers 14 residues. Germline V lookup: CDR1 LNHNV, CDR2 YYDKDF (reference sequence). CDR3 sequence (DNA): TGTGCCACCAGTCAGAGGGTTGGCAAAACCATTCAGTACTTC. Protein: CATSQRVGKTIQYF.

This chain links TRBV7-3 with TRBJ2-4, with 8 bases matching TRBD1. Germline values: CDR1 SGHTA, CDR2 FQGTGA. There are 16 residues in the CDR3. After removal of 6 bases from V and 5 bases from J, the junction contained 12 bases not matched to a gene. CDR3 region: CASRGEKGQVQNIQYF. CDR3 nucleotide sequence: TGTGCCAGCAGGGGGGAGAAGGGACAGGTTCAAAACATTCAGTACTTC.

This clonotype was counted only a few times. The J gene is TRBJ2-1, the V gene TRBV29-1, with TRBD1 matching over 8 bases. This CDR3 is built from 14 residues. Losses at the gene ends were 4 bases for V and 4 bases for J; bases not matched to a gene: 6. CDR1 is SQVTM, CDR2 ANQGSEA, per germline. CDR3 bases: TGCAGCGTTGTGCCCAGGGGGCGTTACAATGAGCAGTTCTTC. Amino acids: CSVVPRGRYNEQFF.

This clonotype appeared many times. This chain uses TRBV7-6 with TRBJ2-6, with a weak D call TRBD1 (5 bases). This CDR3 spans 16 amino acids. Trimming took off 1 base at V and 0 bases at J, with 7 bases between the two ends. Germline V gene data show CDR1 as SGHVS and CDR2 as FNYEAQ. CDR3 DNA: TGTGCCAGCAGCTTAGTGGGGCGCTCTGGGGCCAACGTCCTGACTTTC. As protein: CASSLVGRSGANVLTF.

This clonotype occurred a few times. Its ends do not fully match the called genes, so a read error is possible. The chain combines TRBV5-1 with TRBJ2-3, with a weak D call TRBD1 (5 bases). The CDR3 runs 13 residues. Germline-derived CDR1 and CDR2 are SGHRS and YFSETQ. The CDR3 loop reads CASSFRVQDTQYF. In DNA, the CDR3 is TGTGCCAGCAGCTTCAGGGTCCAAGATACGCAGTATTTT.

This clonotype has at least ten counts. This chain joins TRBV29-1 and TRBJ2-1; TRBD1 agrees at 10 bases. The V gene end was trimmed by 4 bases and the J gene end by 0 bases; junction bases not matched to a gene: 6. The germline V gene has CDR1 SQVTM and CDR2 ANQGSEA. The CDR3 consists of 16 residues. The CDR3 reads CSVATGGYSSYNEQFF. CDR3 coding DNA: TGCAGCGTTGCGACAGGGGGCTACAGCTCCTACAATGAGCAGTTCTTC.

The chain combines TRBV10-3 with TRBJ2-5, with 10 bases identical to TRBD2. Germline CDR1 reads ENHRY; CDR2 reads SYGVKD. The CDR3 contains 17 residues. Trimming removed 6 bases from V and 7 bases from J; junction bases left unmatched: 17. In nucleotides, the CDR3 is TGTGCCATCAGCGGGACTAGCGACTCAGGGGCGATAGGGACCCAGTACTTC. This codes for CAISGTSDSGAIGTQYF.

This clonotype came up a few times. This chain joins TRBV20-1 and TRBJ2-1; D gene ambiguous. The V end was cut by 5 bases, the J end by 8 bases, with 10 bases between. CDR1 and CDR2 from the germline V gene are DFQATT and SNEGSKA (reference sequence). The CDR3 has 11 residues. In DNA, the CDR3 is TGCAGTGCTCCCTTCGTGGATGAGCAGTTCTTC. Its protein is CSAPFVDEQFF.

This rearrangement joins TRBV20-1 to TRBJ2-7; D might be TRBD2 (5 bases). The V and J ends lost 6 bases and 4 bases respectively, with 22 bases between them. Germline CDR1 is DFQATT and CDR2 is SNEGSKA (reference sequence). The CDR3 loop spans 15 amino acids. The CDR3: CSAPLAGRVTYEQYF. DNA of the CDR3: TGCAGTGCCCCCCTTGCGGGCCGAGTCACATACGAGCAGTACTTC.

The chain recombines TRBV28 with TRBJ2-7; 9 bases line up with TRBD2. The CDR3 sequence is 15 residues long. The ends lost 3 bases at V and 2 bases at J; junction bases unmatched: 5. Germline V CDR1 and CDR2: MDHEN, SYDVKM. The chain's CDR3 is CASSFRGLAPYEQYF. CDR3 DNA sequence: TGTGCCAGCAGTTTTCGGGGACTAGCTCCCTACGAGCAGTACTTC.

This clonotype came up a few times. The chain combines TRBV4-2 with TRBJ2-7; a possible D gene is TRBD2 (5 bases). V was cut by 4 bases and J by 0 bases, with 22 bases left in between. The CDR3 is 18 residues long. Germline V gives CDR1 LGHNA, CDR2 YNFKEQ. The DNA of the CDR3 is TGTGCCAGCAGCCCTGAATTGGATAAGGACTTCATCTCCTACGAGCAGTACTTC. Its translation: CASSPELDKDFISYEQYF.

The rearrangement joins TRBV15 to TRBJ2-3; 7 nucleotides align to TRBD1. The CDR3 has 15 amino acids. CDR1 is LNHNV and CDR2 is YYDKDF in the germline V gene (reference sequence). Losses at the gene ends were 9 bases for V and 6 bases for J; bases not matched to a gene: 15. CDR3: CATRQGRILVDTQYF. Here the CDR3 DNA reads TGTGCCACTCGACAGGGTCGGATCTTAGTGGATACGCAGTATTTT.

This rearrangement joins TRBV20-1 to TRBJ1-2; D gene ambiguous. The CDR3 is made up of 13 amino acids. V lost 3 bases, J lost 5 bases, and 13 bases lay in between. The germline V gene encodes CDR1 DFQATT and CDR2 SNEGSKA (reference sequence). CDR3: CSASPGRRYGYTF. CDR3 bases: TGCAGTGCTAGTCCGGGCAGGAGATATGGCTACACCTTC.

As concerns this clonotype: At one of its ends the junction is not consistent with the germline gene, which may arise from a read error. The rearrangement joins TRBV20-1 to TRBJ1-2, with D tentatively TRBD1 (5 bases). CDR3 length equals 10 residues. The germline CDR1 and CDR2 sequences are DFQATT and SNEGSKA (reference sequence). This CDR3 is CSAGHYGHTF. CDR3 in DNA: TGCAGTGCTGGACATTATGGCCACACCTTC.

The V gene is TRBV4-3, the J gene TRBJ1-6; no reliable D call. Germline V lookup: CDR1 LGHNA, CDR2 YSLEER. The ends were cut back, 3 bases at V and 8 bases at J, with 8 bases in the middle. CDR3 length: 13 amino acids. CDR3 sequence: CASSHEGDSPLHF. The CDR3 nucleotides are TGCGCCAGCAGCCATGAGGGAGATTCACCCCTCCACTTT.

This clonotype has only a few counts. The chain uses TRBV3-1 and TRBJ2-1; D is ambiguous. The CDR3 consists of 11 residues. The germline gives CDR1 LGHDT, CDR2 YNNKEL (reference sequence). Trimming took 6 bases from V and 9 from J, leaving 9 bases between them. The CDR3 bases are TGTGCCAGCAGTCGGTCTCCTGAGCAGTTCTTC. Protein sequence: CASSRSPEQFF.